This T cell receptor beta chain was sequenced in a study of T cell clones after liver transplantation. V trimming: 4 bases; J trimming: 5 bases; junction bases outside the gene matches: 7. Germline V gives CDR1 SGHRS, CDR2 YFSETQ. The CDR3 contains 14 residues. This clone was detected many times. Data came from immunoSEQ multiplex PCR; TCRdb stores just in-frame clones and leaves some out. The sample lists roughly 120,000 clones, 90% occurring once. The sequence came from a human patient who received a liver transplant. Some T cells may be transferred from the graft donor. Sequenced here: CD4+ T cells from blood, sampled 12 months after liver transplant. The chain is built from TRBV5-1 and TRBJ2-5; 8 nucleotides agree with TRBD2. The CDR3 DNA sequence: TGCGCCAGCAGCCCGAGCGGGAGAGGTGAGACCCAGTACTTC. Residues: CASSPSGRGETQYF.